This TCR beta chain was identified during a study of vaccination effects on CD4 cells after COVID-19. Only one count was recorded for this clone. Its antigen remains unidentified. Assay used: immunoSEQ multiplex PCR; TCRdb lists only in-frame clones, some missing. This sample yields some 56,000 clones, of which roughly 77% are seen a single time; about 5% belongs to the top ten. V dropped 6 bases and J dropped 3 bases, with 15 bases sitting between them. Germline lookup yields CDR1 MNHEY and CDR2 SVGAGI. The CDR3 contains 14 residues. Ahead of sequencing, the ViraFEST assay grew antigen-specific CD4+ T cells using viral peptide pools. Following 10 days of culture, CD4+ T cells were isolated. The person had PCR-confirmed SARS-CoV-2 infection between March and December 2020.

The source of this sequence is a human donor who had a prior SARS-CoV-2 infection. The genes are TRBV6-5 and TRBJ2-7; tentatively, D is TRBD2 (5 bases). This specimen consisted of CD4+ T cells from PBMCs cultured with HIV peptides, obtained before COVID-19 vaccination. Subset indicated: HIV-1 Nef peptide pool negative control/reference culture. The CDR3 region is CASSRGLRDYEQYF. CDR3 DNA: TGTGCCAGCAGCCGAGGGCTCCGAGACTACGAGCAGTACTTC.